A single sample is the source of the 3 T cell receptor beta chains below, sequenced in a study of T cell changes during pregnancy in multiple sclerosis. Assay: immunoSEQ multiplex PCR; the TCRdb copy retains only in-frame clones and omits some. The table records around 120,000 clones, just over 90% of them present only once. The sample in question was peripheral blood, obtained after pregnancy. Receptors originate from a female donor with multiple sclerosis, enrolled in a pregnancy study.

This chain uses TRBV2 with TRBJ2-1; tentatively, D is TRBD2 (6 bases). This CDR3 region has 16 residues. V lost 2 bases and J 0 bases, leaving 11 bases between the germline ends. Germline V gene sequence: CDR1 SNHLY, CDR2 FYNNEI. The CDR3 DNA reads TGTGCCAGCAGTGAACAGGGACTCGTCTCCTACAATGAGCAGTTCTTC. Translated: CASSEQGLVSYNEQFF.

The table lists this clone with a few counts. The V gene is TRBV2, the J gene TRBJ1-6, with D uncertain. Germline values: CDR1 SNHLY, CDR2 FYNNEI. This CDR3 contains 11 residues. Trimming took 3 bases from V and 8 from J, leaving 2 bases between them. The CDR3, as DNA: TGTGCCAGCAGTGACGATTCACCCCTCCACTTT. This translates into CASSDDSPLHF.

The rearrangement joins TRBV7-8 to TRBJ2-5, with D perhaps TRBD2 (7 bases). Germline CDR1 and CDR2: SGHVS and FQNEAQ. The V end lost 5 bases, the J end lost 5 bases, and 15 bases lay between the germline ends. This CDR3 has 14 amino acids. The DNA for the CDR3 is TGTGCCAGCAGCGCCACCGGGGGGCAGGAGACCCAGTACTTC. Translating it yields CASSATGGQETQYF.